A selection of T cell receptor beta chains follows, all from one sample in a study of blood T cell repertoires in COVID-19. Clones were sequenced by immunoSEQ multiplex PCR, and TCRdb holds only the in-frame ones, with some missing. The table has about 160,000 clones, roughly 80% seen once. Sequenced input: PBMCs or T cells enriched from blood (not recorded which). These receptors all come from a woman aged 40-49 years with acute COVID-19. Each CDR3 is given with its conserved first and last residue. The D gene is left open where the match is weak. The listing skips clone size in some rows; elsewhere it reads once, few, many or a size class.

v_gene	abundance	d_gene	j_gene	CDR3nt	CDR3aa
TRBV5-1	few	NA	TRBJ1-2	TGCGCCAGCAGCTGGGGCGTAACGGACTATGGCTACACCTTC	CASSWGVTDYGYTF
TRBV30	NA	TRBD1	TRBJ1-2	TGTGCCTGCTTTCAACAGGGGGTACAGGGCTACACCTTC	CACFQQGVQGYTF
TRBV27	few	NA	TRBJ1-1	TGTGCCAGCAGTTTACGCAGGGGAGGGACTGAAGCTTTCTTT	CASSLRRGGTEAFF
TRBV12-3/TRBV12-4	NA	TRBD1	TRBJ1-2	TGTGCCAGCAGTTTAACCCCCCTACAGGGGAACACCTTC	CASSLTPLQGNTF
TRBV5-1	few	NA	TRBJ2-5	TGCGCCAGCAGCTTGGGTGCGGGGAGACAAGAGACCCAGTACTTC	CASSLGAGRQETQYF
TRBV19	NA	TRBD1	TRBJ2-1	TGTGCCAGTAGTCCAACGACAGGGTACAATGAGCAGTTCTTC	CASSPTTGYNEQFF
TRBV19	NA	NA	TRBJ2-7	TGTGCCAGTAGTGGCGGTCTCTACGAGCAGTACTTC	CASSGGLYEQYF
TRBV25-1	NA	NA	TRBJ2-7	TGTGCCAGCGCCGGGGATGACTACGAGCAGTACTTC	CASAGDDYEQYF
TRBV30	NA	NA	TRBJ1-6	TGTGCCTGGAGGGGGGGAAACGACTTAATCTCCTATAATTCACCCCTCCACTTT	CAWRGGNDLISYNSPLHF
TRBV5-1	once	TRBD1	TRBJ1-6	TGCGCCAGCAGCTGGGACAGTCGTAATTCACCCCTCCACTTT	CASSWDSRNSPLHF
TRBV19	NA	TRBD1	TRBJ1-5	TGTGCCGTGGCCGGGACAGGGGCCTATAGCAATCAGCCCCAGCATTTT	CAVAGTGAYSNQPQHF
TRBV7-9	once	NA	TRBJ2-1	TGTGCCAGCAGACAGACTAGAAGCGATGAGCAGTTCTTC	CASRQTRSDEQFF
TRBV21-1	NA	NA	TRBJ2-2	TGTGCCAGCAGCCCCCTCGGCCAGGGGCCGGTAAGGGCCGGGGAGCTGTTTTTT	CASSPLGQGPVRAGELFF
TRBV4-1	NA	NA	TRBJ2-5	TGCGCCAGCAGCCAAGATAAAGGGCAGGGTCAGACCCAGTACTTC	CASSQDKGQGQTQYF
TRBV9	NA	TRBD1	TRBJ1-1	TGTGCCAGCAGCGCCACAGGGGAGGAGGCTTTCTTT	CASSATGEEAFF
TRBV9	NA	NA	TRBJ2-2	TGTGCCAGCAGCGTAGTGAGCGACAACACCGGGGAGCTGTTTTTT	CASSVVSDNTGELFF
TRBV7-2	NA	NA	TRBJ2-6	TGTGCCAGCAGCGAGGAGGGTCCCGCTGGGGCCAACGTCCTGACTTTC	CASSEEGPAGANVLTF
TRBV4-1	NA	NA	TRBJ2-3	TGCGCCAGCAGCCAAGGGGCCTCGGAAAGGGGCCCAGATACGCAGTATTTT	CASSQGASERGPDTQYF
TRBV6-5	NA	NA	TRBJ2-2	TGTGCCAGCACCGCACAGGAGACCGGGGAGCTGTTTTTT	CASTAQETGELFF
TRBV27	NA	TRBD1	TRBJ1-6	TGTGCCAGCAGTTTGAAAGGGGGCGATTCACCCCTCCACTTT	CASSLKGGDSPLHF